This T cell receptor beta chain comes out of a study of cytomegalovirus exposure and HLA in healthy donors. Germline V gene lookup returns CDR1 GTSNPN and CDR2 SVGIG (reference sequence). The CDR3 has 17 residues. Trimming pared 2 bases from V and 2 bases from J, leaving 22 bases between. The PCR was carried out with 60 Vbeta primers and 13 Jbeta primers. The method was immunoSEQ multiplex PCR; TCRdb's version includes in-frame clones alone and lacks a portion of them. The sample lists about 170,000 clones, around two thirds occurring once. This clone was counted a few times. The rearrangement links TRBV30 to TRBJ2-7; D is possibly TRBD1 (6 bases). The specimen was PBMCs. This sequence originates from a man aged 35-49 years in good health and CMV-seronegative. The chain's CDR3 is CAWSPPPRFTGTYEQYF. The CDR3 DNA reads TGTGCCTGGAGTCCCCCGCCCCGGTTTACAGGGACCTACGAGCAGTACTTC.